The text below deals with one T cell receptor (beta chain). What it binds is not known. This entry is derived from a study of somatic mutations in cytotoxic T cells in rheumatoid arthritis. Study-level background: Patient blood, which was peripheral blood collected as 30 ml EDTA, was drawn right after diagnosis and before any treatment started. The study's findings and limits: TRBV07's slight underrepresentation, observed in rheumatoid arthritis patients, lacked adjustment for multiple comparisons. Increasing age coincided with elevated CD8+ clonality among rheumatoid arthritis patients, though not among healthy controls.

Clones were read by immunoSEQ multiplex PCR, and TCRdb kept only the in-frame ones, dropping some. The data contain some 21,000 clones, 65% to 85% of them singletons. Between the trimmed V and J ends, which lost 3 bases and 6 bases, there was a span of 12 bases. Germline-derived CDR1 and CDR2 are MGHDK and SYGVNS. CDR3 length: 13 amino acids. This sequence was found in an adult with rheumatoid arthritis. This chain uses TRBV25-1 with TRBJ2-7, with D uncertain. Sequencing input: CD8+ T cells sorted from blood. The CDR3 reads CASSDGLRGEQYF. For the CDR3, the DNA is TGTGCCAGCAGTGATGGGTTAAGAGGCGAGCAGTACTTC.